This is a list of T cell receptor beta chains from one sample in a study of human T cells and chemical hapten exposure. TCRdb used MiXCR to reprocess the RACE reads, holding one entry per CDR3 protein. The sample includes tens of thousands of distinct CDR3 sequences, roughly 10% seen only once; the top ten take more than 13%. This specimen consisted of whole blood, obtained in connection with sensitization to the hapten diphenylcyclopropenone (DPC). These receptors were taken from a woman aged 30 to 39 with alopecia areata. Some clones in this sample may be carry-over from other donors' samples. The CDR3 runs from the conserved cysteine through the conserved F or W. The D gene is left open where the match is weak. The size entry is marked missing in some rows and otherwise reads once, few, many or a size class.

D,J,length,size,V,DNA,CDR3
TRBD1,TRBJ2-3,15,many,TRBV9,TGTGCCAGCAGCTCAGGGACAGGGGGGACAGATACGCAGTATTTT,CASSSGTGGTDTQYF
TRBD1,TRBJ1-1,13,many,TRBV28,TGTGCCAGCAGAGGAAACAGGGGACTGGGAGCTTTCTTT,CASRGNRGLGAFF
NA,TRBJ1-2,15,few,TRBV3-1,TGTGCCAGCAGCCAGCTGACAGGCCGGGGCTATGGCTACACCTTC,CASSQLTGRGYGYTF
TRBD2,TRBJ2-1,16,NA,TRBV6-1,TGTGCCAGCAGTGATCCTAGCGGGGGGGCGGAAAATAAGCAGTTCTTC,CASSDPSGGAENKQFF
TRBD2,TRBJ2-3,16,many,TRBV6-5,TGTGCCAGCAGTCCAACGACTAGCGGGGGAGGAGATACGCAGTATTTT,CASSPTTSGGGDTQYF
NA,TRBJ1-1,15,NA,TRBV5-6,TGTGCCAGCAGCTTTCTAAGGAGGTTTTTCACTGAAGCTTTCTTT,CASSFLRRFFTEAFF
TRBD2,TRBJ2-2,19,NA,TRBV9,TGTGCCAGCAGCGTAGCCCGGACTAGCGGGGGGACCTACACCGGGGAGCTGTTTTTT,CASSVARTSGGTYTGELFF
NA,TRBJ2-4,15,NA,TRBV11-1,TGTGCCAGCAGCTCCGACGGTGGGCGGAAAAACATTCAGTACTTC,CASSSDGGRKNIQYF
NA,TRBJ2-7,15,NA,TRBV7-2,TGTGCCAGCAGCTTAGGAGCCAGCGGTATCTACGAGCAGTACTTC,CASSLGASGIYEQYF
TRBD1,TRBJ1-5,15,few,TRBV19,TGTGCCAGTAGTATTAAGGGGGCCAGCAATCAGCCCCAGCATTTT,CASSIKGASNQPQHF
NA,TRBJ2-7,14,NA,TRBV20-1,TGCAGTGCCCCCCGGACCTTCAGCTCCTACGAGCAGTACTTC,CSAPRTFSSYEQYF
NA,TRBJ2-3,14,NA,TRBV7-9,TGTGCCAGCAGCTTAGGTCAGGCCACAGATACGCAGTATTTT,CASSLGQATDTQYF
TRBD1,TRBJ1-6,15,few,TRBV6-6,TGTGCCAGCGGACAGGGGGAGTCCTATAATTCACCCCTCCACTTT,CASGQGESYNSPLHF
TRBD1,TRBJ2-1,14,few,TRBV10-3,TGTGCCATCAGTGCAGGACAGGGGAACAATGAGCAGTTCTTC,CAISAGQGNNEQFF
TRBD1,TRBJ1-1,15,many,TRBV27,TGTGCCAGCTCGGTGACAGGGGGTGCGGACACTGAAGCTTTCTTT,CASSVTGGADTEAFF
NA,TRBJ2-1,15,few,TRBV6-5,TGTGCCAGCAGTTACGGGAGGACCCTCTACAATGAGCAGTTCTTC,CASSYGRTLYNEQFF
NA,TRBJ2-3,13,many,TRBV5-1,TGCGCCAGCAGCTTGTCATTCACAGATACGCAGTATTTT,CASSLSFTDTQYF
TRBD1,TRBJ1-5,15,few,TRBV4-1,TGCGCCAGCAGCCAAGAGACAGGGACAAATCAGCCCCAGCATTTT,CASSQETGTNQPQHF
NA,TRBJ1-5,15,few,TRBV4-1,TGCGCCAGCAGCGTCCGTACGAATTCCAATCAGCCCCAGCATTTT,CASSVRTNSNQPQHF
TRBD2,TRBJ2-3,16,NA,TRBV20-1,TGCAGTGCTAGAGGAGGTAGCGGGGGACGCACAGATACGCAGTATTTT,CSARGGSGGRTDTQYF
NA,TRBJ2-3,16,many,TRBV18,TGTGCCAGCTCACCCTACGACCCCAATCGTTCGGATACGCAGTATTTT,CASSPYDPNRSDTQYF
NA,TRBJ2-5,13,NA,TRBV28,TGTGCCAGCAGTGGGGACTACCAAGAGACCCAGTACTTC,CASSGDYQETQYF
TRBD1,TRBJ1-2,14,NA,TRBV6-6,TGTGCCAGCAGTTACTCGGGCAGGGGACAGGGCTACACCTTC,CASSYSGRGQGYTF
TRBD1,TRBJ2-3,17,few,TRBV12-3/TRBV12-4,TGTGCCAGCAGTTTCCAACCGACAGGGCAGATCACAGATACGCAGTATTTT,CASSFQPTGQITDTQYF
NA,TRBJ2-7,14,few,TRBV27,TGTGCCAGCAGTTTCGGCTCCCCTACTTCCGAGCAGTACTTC,CASSFGSPTSEQYF
TRBD2,TRBJ2-7,13,NA,TRBV7-2,TGTGCCAGCAGGGCCGGGACTAGCCGCGAGCAGTACTTC,CASRAGTSREQYF